This T cell receptor (beta chain) is from a study of cytomegalovirus exposure and HLA in healthy donors. Whole-study results and caveats: Cytomegalovirus association was assigned to more than 150 TCR beta chains. Presence/absence comparisons presumed near-even sequencing depth among donors. Evidence from a later analysis indicated that most CMV-associated TCR beta chains looked HLA-restricted.

Amplification used 60 Vbeta primers and 13 Jbeta primers. TCRdb's table, derived via immunoSEQ multiplex PCR, lists solely in-frame clones and lacks some. Seen here are 90,000 to 130,000 clones, over 60% observed once, and the top ten hold just under 3%. Remarks on this clone: As yet, its antigen is unknown.

Likely unrecorded immune exposures existed in these nominally healthy donors. Sequenced sample: PBMCs. The sequence derives from a woman aged 60 to 75 in good health and CMV-seropositive.

CDR3 sequence: CASSYTGGADYGYTF. For the CDR3, the DNA is TGTGCCAGCAGTTACACAGGGGGCGCGGACTATGGCTACACCTTC. The rearrangement links TRBV27 to TRBJ1-2; TRBD1 aligns across 9 bases. Germline CDR1 reads MNHEY; CDR2 reads SMNVEV (reference sequence). The CDR3 covers 15 residues. V was pared by 4 bases and J by 3 bases, with 6 bases of the junction left unmatched.